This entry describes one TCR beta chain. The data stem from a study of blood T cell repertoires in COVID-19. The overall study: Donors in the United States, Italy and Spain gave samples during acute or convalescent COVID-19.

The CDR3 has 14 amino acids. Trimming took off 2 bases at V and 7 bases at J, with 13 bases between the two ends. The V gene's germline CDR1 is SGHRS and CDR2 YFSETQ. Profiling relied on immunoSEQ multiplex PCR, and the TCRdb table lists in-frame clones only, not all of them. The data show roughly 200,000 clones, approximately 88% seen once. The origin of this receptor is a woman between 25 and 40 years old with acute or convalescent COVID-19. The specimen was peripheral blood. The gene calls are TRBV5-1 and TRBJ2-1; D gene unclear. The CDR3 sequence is CASSFSGFLNEQFF. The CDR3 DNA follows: TGCGCCAGCAGCTTCTCCGGGTTCCTAAATGAGCAGTTCTTC.